This entry lists 9 T cell receptor beta chains sequenced from one sample in a study of cytomegalovirus exposure and HLA in healthy donors. The primer mix had 60 Vbeta and 13 Jbeta primers. Repertoires were generated with immunoSEQ multiplex PCR, while TCRdb's copy carries only in-frame clones and drops some. Of roughly 200,000 clones detected, 65% to 90% appear once; the ten largest clones hold about 2%. The sequenced sample was PBMCs. The receptor set was obtained from a woman in her 50s in good health and CMV-seronegative.

This chain links TRBV7-9 with TRBJ2-7; D ambiguous. Germline V gene lookup returns CDR1 SEHNR and CDR2 FQNEAQ (reference sequence). CDR3 length equals 14 residues. The germline V and J ends were trimmed by 1 base and 0 bases, with 7 bases remaining between them. CDR3 DNA: TGTGCCAGCAGCTTAGTACAGAGCTCCTACGAGCAGTACTTC. This codes for CASSLVQSSYEQYF.

This rearrangement joins TRBV18 to TRBJ2-1, with D unresolved. CDR1 is KGHSH and CDR2 is LQKENI in the germline V gene. CDR3 length: 15 residues. V was cut by 0 bases and J by 2 bases, with 8 bases left in between. The CDR3 sequence is CASSPPNSPYNEQFF. The DNA for the CDR3 is TGTGCCAGCTCACCACCCAACAGTCCCTACAATGAGCAGTTCTTC.

The chain links TRBV6-4 to TRBJ1-6, with D possibly matching TRBD1 (5 bases). Trimming took off 0 bases at V and 10 bases at J, with 25 bases between the two ends. Germline V CDR1 and CDR2: MRHNA, SNTAGT. This CDR3 comprises 19 residues. The CDR3 loop is CASSDSNGGAHVRGSPLHF. The CDR3 region has the DNA TGTGCCAGCAGTGACTCGAATGGAGGGGCGCATGTTAGAGGCTCACCCCTCCACTTT.

This rearrangement joins TRBV5-1 to TRBJ1-2; D is undetermined. The V end lost 2 bases, the J end lost 2 bases, and 7 bases lay between the germline ends. Germline V gene sequence: CDR1 SGHRS, CDR2 YFSETQ. The CDR3 is 13 residues long. CDR3 in DNA: TGCGCCAGCAGCTTTGACATAAACTATGGCTACACCTTC. This translates into CASSFDINYGYTF.

The V and J genes are TRBV18 and TRBJ1-3; possibly TRBD1 for D (5 bases). The germline V and J ends were trimmed by 0 bases and 4 bases, with 10 bases remaining between them. The CDR3 is made up of 15 amino acids. Germline V gives CDR1 KGHSH, CDR2 LQKENI. The CDR3 region has the DNA TGTGCCAGCTCACCACCGGGGCGGCCGGGAAACACCATATATTTT. Protein product: CASSPPGRPGNTIYF. The whole variable domain, remainder taken from reference TRBV18 and TRBJ1-3, is NAGVMQNPRHLVRRRGQEARLRCSPMKGHSHVYWYRQLPEEGLKFMVYLQKENIIDESGMPKERFSAEFPKEGPSILRIQQVVRGDSAAYFCASSPPGRPGNTIYFGEGSWLTVV.

The chain recombines TRBV2 with TRBJ2-5, with 7 bases that match TRBD2. The assigned J gene may be wrong: the sequence end matches TRBJ2-7 better. The length of the CDR3 is 15 residues. Germline V CDR1 and CDR2: SNHLY, FYNNEI. This chain's CDR3 is CASRTPASGAYEQYF. The CDR3 DNA reads TGTGCCAGCAGAACACCGGCTAGCGGAGCCTACGAGCAGTACTTC.

CDR3 nucleotides: TGTGCCAGCAGTTTAAGGTTCGGGGAGGGCAATGAGCAGTTCTTC. It yields the protein CASSLRFGEGNEQFF. This chain connects TRBV28 to TRBJ2-1, with TRBD2 matching over 7 bases. V shed 2 bases, J shed 6 bases, and the junction held 7 bases outside the gene matches. CDR3 length: 15 amino acids. The germline V gene encodes CDR1 MDHEN and CDR2 SYDVKM.

The genes are TRBV5-4 and TRBJ2-5, with 9 positions matching TRBD1. J was trimmed by 3 bases and V by 4 bases; bases with no gene match: 7. Germline loops: CDR1 SGHNT, CDR2 YYREEE (reference sequence). This CDR3 is built from 15 residues. The CDR3 reads CASSPTGGREETQYF. Here the CDR3 DNA reads TGTGCCAGCAGCCCGACAGGGGGAAGGGAAGAGACCCAGTACTTC.

This chain joins TRBV7-9 and TRBJ1-5, with D unresolved. This CDR3 has 15 amino acids. Per the germline V gene, CDR1 is SEHNR and CDR2 is FQNEAQ (reference sequence). The V end lost 2 bases, the J end lost 0 bases, and 8 bases lay between the germline ends. As DNA, the CDR3 is TGTGCCAGCAGCTTATACAGTTATAGCAATCAGCCCCAGCATTTT. This codes for CASSLYSYSNQPQHF.